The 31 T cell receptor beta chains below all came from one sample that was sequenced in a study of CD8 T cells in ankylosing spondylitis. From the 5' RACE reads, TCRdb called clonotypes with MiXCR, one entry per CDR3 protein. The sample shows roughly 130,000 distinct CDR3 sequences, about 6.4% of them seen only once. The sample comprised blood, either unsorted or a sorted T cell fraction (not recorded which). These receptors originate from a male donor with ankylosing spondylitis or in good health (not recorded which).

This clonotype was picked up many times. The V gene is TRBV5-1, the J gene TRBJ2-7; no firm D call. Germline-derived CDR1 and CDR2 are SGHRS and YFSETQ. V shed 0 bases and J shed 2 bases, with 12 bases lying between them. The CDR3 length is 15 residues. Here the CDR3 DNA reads TGCGCCAGCAGCTTGGAACCGAACATTGCCTACGAGCAGTACTTC. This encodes CASSLEPNIAYEQYF.

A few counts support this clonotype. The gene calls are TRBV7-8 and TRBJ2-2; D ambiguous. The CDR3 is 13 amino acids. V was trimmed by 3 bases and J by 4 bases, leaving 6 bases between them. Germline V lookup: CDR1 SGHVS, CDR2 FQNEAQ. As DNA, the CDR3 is TGTGCCAGCAGCTTTTGGAGCACCGGGGAGCTGTTTTTT. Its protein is CASSFWSTGELFF.

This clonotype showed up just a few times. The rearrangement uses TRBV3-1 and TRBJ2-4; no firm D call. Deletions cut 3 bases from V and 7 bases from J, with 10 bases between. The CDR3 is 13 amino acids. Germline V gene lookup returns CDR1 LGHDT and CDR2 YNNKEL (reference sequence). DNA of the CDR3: TGTGCCAGCAGCCAGATGCGGCAGAACATTCAGTACTTC. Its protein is CASSQMRQNIQYF. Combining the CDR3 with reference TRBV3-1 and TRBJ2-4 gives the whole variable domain DTAVSQTPKYLVTQMGNDKSIKCEQNLGHDTMYWYKQDSKKFLKIMFSYNNKELIINETVPNRFSPKSPDKAHLNLHINSLELGDSAVYFCASSQMRQNIQYFGAGTRLSVL.

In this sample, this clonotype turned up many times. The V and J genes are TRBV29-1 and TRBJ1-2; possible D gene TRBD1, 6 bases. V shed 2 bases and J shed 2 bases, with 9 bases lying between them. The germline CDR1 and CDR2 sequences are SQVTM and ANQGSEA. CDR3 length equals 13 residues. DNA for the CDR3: TGCAGCGTTGAACGACAGGACAACTATGGCTACACCTTC. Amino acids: CSVERQDNYGYTF.

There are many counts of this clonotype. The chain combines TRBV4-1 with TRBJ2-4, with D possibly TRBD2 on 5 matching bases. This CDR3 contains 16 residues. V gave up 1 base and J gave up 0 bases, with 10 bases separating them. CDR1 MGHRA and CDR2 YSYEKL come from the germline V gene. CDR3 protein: CASSQVNGLAKNIQYF. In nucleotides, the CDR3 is TGCGCCAGCAGCCAAGTAAACGGACTAGCCAAAAACATTCAGTACTTC.

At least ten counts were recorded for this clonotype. DNA for the CDR3: TGTGCCACCAGCAGAGATTCTTCGGCCTCCACCGGGGAGCTGTTTTTT. It codes for CATSRDSSASTGELFF. V is TRBV15 and J is TRBJ2-2; D is ambiguous. The CDR3 totals 16 residues. Germline-derived CDR1 and CDR2 are LNHNV and YYDKDF (reference sequence). Between the trimmed V and J ends, which lost 0 bases and 4 bases, there was a span of 12 bases.

The CDR3 reads CASSPDSFRSPLHF. For the CDR3, the DNA is TGTGCCAGCAGCCCTGACAGCTTCAGGTCACCCCTCCACTTT. This chain joins TRBV6-1 and TRBJ1-6, with D possibly being TRBD1 (5 bases). CDR1 and CDR2 from the germline V gene are MNHNS and SASEGT. Trimming took 6 bases from V and 10 from J, leaving 16 bases between them. This CDR3 comprises 14 residues.

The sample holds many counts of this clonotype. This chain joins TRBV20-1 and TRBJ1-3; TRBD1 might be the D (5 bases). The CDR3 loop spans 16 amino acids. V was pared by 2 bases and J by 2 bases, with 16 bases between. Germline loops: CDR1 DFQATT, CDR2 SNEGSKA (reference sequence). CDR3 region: CSARSDSRSTGNTIYF. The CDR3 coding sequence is TGCAGTGCTAGATCAGACAGCAGGTCAACTGGAAACACCATATATTTT.

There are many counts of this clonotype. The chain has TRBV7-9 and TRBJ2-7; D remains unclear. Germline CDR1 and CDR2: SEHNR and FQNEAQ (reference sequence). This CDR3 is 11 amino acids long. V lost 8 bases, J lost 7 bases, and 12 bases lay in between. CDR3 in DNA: TGTGCCAGCTTTAACGGTTGGGAGCAGTACTTC. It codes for CASFNGWEQYF.

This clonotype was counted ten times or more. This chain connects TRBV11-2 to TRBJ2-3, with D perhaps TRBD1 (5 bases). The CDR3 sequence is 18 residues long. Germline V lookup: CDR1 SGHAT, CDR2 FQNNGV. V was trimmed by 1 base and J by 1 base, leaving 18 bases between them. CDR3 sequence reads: CASSLGLAADTGTDTQYF. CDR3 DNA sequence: TGTGCCAGCAGCTTAGGTTTGGCGGCGGACACGGGCACAGATACGCAGTATTTT.

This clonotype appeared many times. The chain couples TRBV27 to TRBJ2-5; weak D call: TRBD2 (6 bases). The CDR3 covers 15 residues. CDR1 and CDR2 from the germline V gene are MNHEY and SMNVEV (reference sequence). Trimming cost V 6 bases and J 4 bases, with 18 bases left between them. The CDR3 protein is CASSPLATSGETQYF. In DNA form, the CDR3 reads TGTGCCAGCAGCCCTCTAGCGACGTCGGGAGAGACCCAGTACTTC.

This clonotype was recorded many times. Written as DNA, the CDR3 is TGTGCCAGCAGTGAATCGGGGGTGAGCACAGATACGCAGTATTTT. Its translation is CASSESGVSTDTQYF. The chain recombines TRBV2 with TRBJ2-3; tentative D call: TRBD2 (6 bases). V lost 2 bases and J lost 0, with 9 bases in between. The CDR3 has 15 residues. Germline loops: CDR1 SNHLY, CDR2 FYNNEI.

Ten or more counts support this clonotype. For the CDR3, the DNA is TGTGCCAGCAGTACGGGACTAGCGAAGGAGCAGTACTTC. Amino acids: CASSTGLAKEQYF. The genes are TRBV5-6 and TRBJ2-7; 10 bases are shared with TRBD2. The CDR3 covers 13 residues. Germline CDR1 and CDR2: SGHDT and YYEEEE. V shed 5 bases and J 7 bases; nucleotides not matched to a gene: 6.

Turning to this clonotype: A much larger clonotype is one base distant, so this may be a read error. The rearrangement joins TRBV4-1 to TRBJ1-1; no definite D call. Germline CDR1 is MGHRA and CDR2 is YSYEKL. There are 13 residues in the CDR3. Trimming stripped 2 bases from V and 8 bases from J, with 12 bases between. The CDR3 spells CASSQTRFREAFF. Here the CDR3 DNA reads TGCGCCAGCAGCCAAACTAGGTTCCGAGAAGCTTTCTTT.

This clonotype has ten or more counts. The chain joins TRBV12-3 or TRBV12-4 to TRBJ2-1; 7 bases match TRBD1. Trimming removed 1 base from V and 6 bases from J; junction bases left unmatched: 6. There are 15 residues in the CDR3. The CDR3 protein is CASSLDTTGINEQFF. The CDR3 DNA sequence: TGTGCCAGCAGTTTAGATACGACAGGGATCAATGAGCAGTTCTTC.

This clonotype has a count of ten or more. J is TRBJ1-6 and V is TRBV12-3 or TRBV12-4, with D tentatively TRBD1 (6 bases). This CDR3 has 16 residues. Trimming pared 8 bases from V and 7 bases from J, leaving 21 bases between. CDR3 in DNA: TGTGCCAGCGGACCGGGGGCCTATGCCAAAAATTCACCCCTCCACTTT. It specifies CASGPGAYAKNSPLHF.

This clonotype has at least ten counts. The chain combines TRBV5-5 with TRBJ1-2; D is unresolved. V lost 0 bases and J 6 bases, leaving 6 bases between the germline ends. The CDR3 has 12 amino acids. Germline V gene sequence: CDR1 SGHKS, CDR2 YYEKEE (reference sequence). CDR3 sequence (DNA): TGTGCCAGCAGCTTGGGGTTGGATGGCTACACCTTC. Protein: CASSLGLDGYTF.

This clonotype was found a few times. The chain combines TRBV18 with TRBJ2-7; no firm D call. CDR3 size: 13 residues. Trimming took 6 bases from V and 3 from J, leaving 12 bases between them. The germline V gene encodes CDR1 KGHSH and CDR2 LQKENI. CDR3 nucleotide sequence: TGTGCCAGCTCTTCCGGGCCGCTCTACGAGCAGTACTTC. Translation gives CASSSGPLYEQYF.

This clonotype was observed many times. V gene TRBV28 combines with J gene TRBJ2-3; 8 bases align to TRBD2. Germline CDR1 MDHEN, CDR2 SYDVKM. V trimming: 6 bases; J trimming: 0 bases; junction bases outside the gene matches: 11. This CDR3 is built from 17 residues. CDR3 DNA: TGTGCCAGCAGGTCCGAACTAGCGGTCCCTAGCACAGATACGCAGTATTTT. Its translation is CASRSELAVPSTDTQYF.

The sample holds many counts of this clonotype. The CDR3 DNA reads TGCGCCAGCAGGAGGACTAGCGGACCCTACGAGCAGTACTTC. Encoded protein: CASRRTSGPYEQYF. The rearrangement links TRBV5-1 to TRBJ2-7, with 10 bases aligning to TRBD2. This CDR3 has 14 residues. Trimming at V came to 5 bases and at J to 2 bases, leaving 4 bases not matched to a gene. Germline CDR1 reads SGHRS; CDR2 reads YFSETQ.

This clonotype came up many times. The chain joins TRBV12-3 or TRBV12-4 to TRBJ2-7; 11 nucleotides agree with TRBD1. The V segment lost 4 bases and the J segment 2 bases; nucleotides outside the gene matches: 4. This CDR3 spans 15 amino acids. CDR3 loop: CASSSGDRGAYEQYF. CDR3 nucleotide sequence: TGTGCCAGCAGTTCGGGGGACAGGGGGGCCTACGAGCAGTACTTC.

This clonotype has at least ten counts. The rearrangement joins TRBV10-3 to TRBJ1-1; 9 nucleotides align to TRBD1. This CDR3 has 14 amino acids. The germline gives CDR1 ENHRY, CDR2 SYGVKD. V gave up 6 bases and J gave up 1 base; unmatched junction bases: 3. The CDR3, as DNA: TGTGCCATCAGCCAGGGACAGGGGAACACTGAAGCTTTCTTT. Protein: CAISQGQGNTEAFF.

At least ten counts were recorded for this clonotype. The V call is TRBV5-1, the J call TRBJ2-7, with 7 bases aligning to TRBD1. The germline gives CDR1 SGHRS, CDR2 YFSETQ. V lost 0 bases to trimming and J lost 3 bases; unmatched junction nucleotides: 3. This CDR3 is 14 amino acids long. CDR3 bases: TGCGCCAGCAGCTTGGGTGGGACAGACTACGAGCAGTACTTC. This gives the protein CASSLGGTDYEQYF.

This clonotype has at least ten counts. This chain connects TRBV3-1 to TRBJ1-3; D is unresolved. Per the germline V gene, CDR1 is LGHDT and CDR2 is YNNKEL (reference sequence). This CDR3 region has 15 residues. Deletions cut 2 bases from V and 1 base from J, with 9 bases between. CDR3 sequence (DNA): TGTGCCAGCAGCCAAATGTTCCTTTCTGGAAACACCATATATTTT. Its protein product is CASSQMFLSGNTIYF.

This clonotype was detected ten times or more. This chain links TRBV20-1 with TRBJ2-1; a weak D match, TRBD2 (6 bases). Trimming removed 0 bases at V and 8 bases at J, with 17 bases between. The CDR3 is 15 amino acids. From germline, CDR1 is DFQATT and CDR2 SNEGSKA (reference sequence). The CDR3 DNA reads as TGCAGTGCTAGAGATCTCACTAGCCCTATTCATGAGCAGTTCTTC. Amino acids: CSARDLTSPIHEQFF.

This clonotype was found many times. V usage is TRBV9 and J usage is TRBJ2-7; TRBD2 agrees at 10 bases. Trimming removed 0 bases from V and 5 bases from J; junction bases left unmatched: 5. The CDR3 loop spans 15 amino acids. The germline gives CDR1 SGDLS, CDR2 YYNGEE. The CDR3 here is CASSVGELAGNEQYF. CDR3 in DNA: TGTGCCAGCAGCGTAGGAGAACTAGCGGGAAACGAGCAGTACTTC.

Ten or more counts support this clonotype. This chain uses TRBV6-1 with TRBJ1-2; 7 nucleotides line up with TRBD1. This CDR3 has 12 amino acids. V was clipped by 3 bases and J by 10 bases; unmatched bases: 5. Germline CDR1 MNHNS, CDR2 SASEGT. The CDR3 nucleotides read TGTGCCAGCAGTGAGCGACAGGGCGTCTACACCTTC. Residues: CASSERQGVYTF.

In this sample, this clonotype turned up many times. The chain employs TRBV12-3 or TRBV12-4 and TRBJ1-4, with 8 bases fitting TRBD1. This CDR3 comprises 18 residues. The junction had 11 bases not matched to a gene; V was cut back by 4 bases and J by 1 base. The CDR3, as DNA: TGTGCCAGCAGTTCGAAATTTACAGGGGGTTTAACTAATGAAAAACTGTTTTTT. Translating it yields CASSSKFTGGLTNEKLFF.

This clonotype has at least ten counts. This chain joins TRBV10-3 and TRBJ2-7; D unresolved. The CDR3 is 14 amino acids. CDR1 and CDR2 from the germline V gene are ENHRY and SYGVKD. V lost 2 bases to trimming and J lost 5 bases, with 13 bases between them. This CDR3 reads CAISEGQAWNEQYF. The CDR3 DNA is TGTGCCATCAGTGAGGGCCAGGCCTGGAACGAGCAGTACTTC.

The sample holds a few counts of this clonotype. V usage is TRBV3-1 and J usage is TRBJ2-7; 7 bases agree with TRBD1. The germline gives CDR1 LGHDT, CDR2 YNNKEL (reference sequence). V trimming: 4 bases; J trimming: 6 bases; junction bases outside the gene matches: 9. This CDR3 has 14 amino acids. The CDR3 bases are TGTGCCAGCAGCCTCGGGACAGAGGGCCTCGAGCAGTACTTC. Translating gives CASSLGTEGLEQYF.

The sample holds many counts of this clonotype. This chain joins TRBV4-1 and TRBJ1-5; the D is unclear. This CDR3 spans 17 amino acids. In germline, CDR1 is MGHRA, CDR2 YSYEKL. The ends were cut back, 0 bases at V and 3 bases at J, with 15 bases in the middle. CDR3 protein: CASSQEDPSAFNQPQHF. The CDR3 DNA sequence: TGCGCCAGCAGCCAAGAAGACCCTTCGGCCTTCAATCAGCCCCAGCATTTT.